Within the sample, the clone carrying this T cell receptor (beta chain) is medium-sized (0.01 to 0.1%). As to time point: late sampling 161 to 241 days after vaccination in a few convalescent patients. The sample is drawn from a study of vaccination and CD4 T cells after COVID-19. V lost 0 bases, J lost 6 bases, and 11 bases lay in between. The CDR3 runs 14 residues. CDR1 LNHNV and CDR2 YYDKDF come from the germline V gene (reference sequence). TCRdb redid the calling of the PCR reads with MiXCR, one entry per CDR3 protein. The table shows some 28,000 distinct CDR3 sequences, with under 65% occurring only once.

This receptor was obtained from a human donor who had recovered from COVID-19. The chain joins TRBV15 to TRBJ1-2, with D possibly TRBD1 on 5 matching bases. The sequenced sample was CD4+ T cells from blood, obtained about 7 months after SARS-CoV-2 vaccination. The CDR3 bases are TGTGCCACCAGCAGAGATTTAGGAGGGGATGGCTACACCTTC. Amino acid sequence: CATSRDLGGDGYTF.